This T cell receptor (beta chain) is drawn from a study of cytomegalovirus exposure and HLA in healthy donors. Study outcomes and limitations: According to the study, 160 or so TCR beta chains were cytomegalovirus-associated. The records held CMV serostatus as the only immune exposure information. The authors reported that TCR beta sequences could predict HLA-A and HLA-B alleles. These predictions were accurate for most subjects in the first cohort. Highest at DRB1 and lowest at HLA-C, TCR association rates differed among HLA loci in a later analysis.

The PCR made use of 60 Vbeta and 13 Jbeta primers. The repertoire was sequenced with immunoSEQ multiplex PCR; TCRdb's copy has only in-frame clones and lacks some. The sample lists some 90,000 clones, approximately 80% occurring once. A remark on this clone: Its antigen is unidentified.

The CDR3 loop spans 17 amino acids. V trimming: 4 bases; J trimming: 4 bases; junction bases outside the gene matches: 12. Per germline, CDR1 SGHRS and CDR2 YFSETQ. Sequenced sample: PBMCs. The TCR sequence derives from a woman aged 40 to 50 in good health and CMV-seronegative. V and J are TRBV5-1 and TRBJ2-1, with TRBD2 matching 9 bases. In DNA, the CDR3 is TGCGCCAGCAGCCCGATGGGAGCGGGAGGATCGTACAATGAGCAGTTCTTC. It encodes CASSPMGAGGSYNEQFF.